The clone carrying this TCR beta chain showed up just once. Antigen unknown. This entry belongs to a study of PD-1 blockade in classical Hodgkin lymphoma. The germline gives CDR1 KGHSH, CDR2 LQKENI. The V gene end was trimmed by 4 bases and the J gene end by 10 bases; junction bases not matched to a gene: 6. The CDR3 runs 13 residues. Produced via immunoSEQ multiplex PCR; TCRdb's table is partial and in-frame only. The sample has 100,000 to 120,000 clones, 80% to 90% seen once. Study-wide findings and caveats: Nivolumab starters within 1 year of ASCT were excluded.

Every patient was affected by relapse after autologous stem cell transplantation, while exposure to brentuximab vedotin was not uniform. The receptor comes from a human donor with classical Hodgkin lymphoma. The gene calls are TRBV18 and TRBJ1-1; TRBD1 matches 10 bases. This specimen was peripheral blood mononuclear cells (PBMCs), taken before the second cycle of nivolumab. The CDR3 loop is CASSLTGGRSAFF. In DNA form, the CDR3 reads TGTGCCAGCTCACTGACAGGGGGCCGGTCAGCTTTCTTT.